Listed below are T cell receptor beta chains from one sample, sequenced in a study of T cell responses to AZD1222 COVID-19 vaccine. Data came from immunoSEQ multiplex PCR; TCRdb stores just in-frame clones and leaves some out. The sample holds approximately 74,000 clones, roughly 82% seen once. The sample here was peripheral blood, taken on day 0 of AZD1222 vaccination. The receptors were sampled from an adult in good health. CDR3s include the opening cysteine and the closing phenylalanine or tryptophan. The D gene is left open where the match is weak. Clone size is given for some rows only: seen once, a few or many times, or a class if the clone is expanded.

j_call v_call clone_size d_call cdr3_aa cdr3_nt
TRBJ1-4 TRBV27 NA NA CASSQSFQTGRDEKLFF TGTGCCAGCAGTCAAAGCTTTCAGACAGGAAGGGATGAAAAACTGTTTTTT
TRBJ2-7 TRBV19 NA NA CASSIGGREIDEQYF TGTGCCAGTAGTATTGGTGGCAGAGAAATCGACGAGCAGTACTTC
TRBJ2-2 TRBV15 NA NA CATSRGGTGRNTGELFF TGTGCCACCAGCAGAGGGGGTACAGGGAGGAACACCGGGGAGCTGTTTTTT
TRBJ2-3 TRBV5-1 NA NA CASSSSSTDTQYF TGCGCCAGCAGCTCAAGCAGCACAGATACGCAGTATTTT
TRBJ2-2 TRBV5-6 once NA CASSLGQSTGELFF TGTGCCAGCAGCTTGGGACAGTCCACCGGGGAGCTGTTTTTT
TRBJ1-5 TRBV19 NA TRBD1 CASSISGTENQPQHF TGTGCCAGTAGTATCAGCGGGACAGAAAATCAGCCCCAGCATTTT
TRBJ1-5 TRBV2 NA TRBD1 CASRGPLGDRDARQPQHF TGTGCCAGCAGAGGCCCCCTGGGGGACAGGGACGCCCGTCAGCCCCAGCATTTT
TRBJ2-5 TRBV7-9 NA TRBD2 CASSPTTSQQETQYF TGTGCCAGCAGCCCAACGACTAGCCAACAAGAGACCCAGTACTTC
TRBJ1-1 TRBV11-2 NA NA CASSANPRYTEAFF TGTGCCAGCAGCGCGAATCCTAGGTACACTGAAGCTTTCTTT
TRBJ1-3 TRBV9 NA NA CASSVEPSISGNTIYF TGTGCCAGCAGCGTAGAGCCGAGCATCTCTGGAAACACCATATATTTT
TRBJ2-4 TRBV5-8 NA NA CASSLRGEAPNIQYF TGTGCCAGCAGCTTAAGAGGGGAGGCCCCAAACATTCAGTACTTC
TRBJ2-2 TRBV9 NA TRBD2 CASSDPLSGGPTGELFF TGTGCCAGCAGCGACCCTCTCAGCGGGGGGCCCACCGGGGAGCTGTTTTTT
TRBJ2-2 TRBV7-9 NA NA CASSLDPVGELFF TGTGCCAGCAGCTTGGATCCCGTGGGGGAGCTGTTTTTT
TRBJ2-2 TRBV5-6 NA NA CASSARGVTGELFF TGTGCCAGCAGCGCACGCGGAGTCACCGGGGAGCTGTTTTTT
TRBJ1-1 TRBV10-3 few TRBD1 CAISDNRGATEAFF TGTGCCATCAGTGACAACAGGGGCGCCACTGAAGCTTTCTTT
TRBJ2-7 TRBV3-1/TRBV3-2 NA NA CASSQDLGVGRAPGLYYEQYF TGTGCCAGCAGCCAAGATTTGGGAGTCGGCAGAGCCCCAGGTCTCTACTACGAGCAGTACTTC
TRBJ2-3 TRBV7-9 NA NA CASSLGLGDTQYF TGTGCCAGCAGCTTAGGTTTGGGAGATACGCAGTATTTT
TRBJ2-7 TRBV30 NA NA CAWRRLEGPYSYEQYF TGTGCCTGGAGGCGTTTGGAGGGGCCTTACTCCTACGAGCAGTACTTC
TRBJ2-3 TRBV13 NA TRBD1 CASTRRSGTGTDTQYF TGTGCCAGCACCCGACGATCCGGGACAGGGACAGATACGCAGTATTTT
TRBJ2-7 TRBV9 few TRBD2 CASSVEPTSGSEQYF TGTGCCAGCAGCGTAGAACCAACTAGCGGGAGCGAGCAGTACTTC
TRBJ1-1 TRBV30 few NA CAWSLNTEAFF TGTGCCTGGTCCCTGAACACTGAAGCTTTCTTT
TRBJ2-1 TRBV19 NA TRBD2 CATSIGGLAGYNEQFF TGTGCCACATCAATCGGGGGCCTAGCGGGGTACAATGAGCAGTTCTTC
TRBJ1-2 TRBV11-2 NA NA CASSLIGLLGYTF TGTGCCAGCAGCTTAATTGGTCTGTTAGGCTACACCTTC
TRBJ1-2 TRBV4-3 NA NA CASSQANGQGSYGYTF TGCGCCAGCAGCCAAGCTAATGGTCAGGGATCCTATGGCTACACCTTC
TRBJ1-2 TRBV10-3 NA NA CAISESGYANYGYTF TGTGCCATCAGTGAGTCGGGCTACGCTAACTATGGCTACACCTTC
TRBJ2-2 TRBV7-9 NA TRBD2 CASSSLGLAGGFTGELFF TGTGCCAGCAGCTCATTAGGACTAGCGGGAGGATTCACCGGGGAGCTGTTTTTT
TRBJ2-4 TRBV6-2/TRBV6-3 once NA CASSAWTGQGSKNIQYF TGTGCCAGCAGTGCATGGACGGGGCAGGGTTCCAAAAACATTCAGTACTTC
TRBJ2-1 TRBV6-1 NA NA CASSDGYNEQFF TGTGCCAGTAGTGACGGATACAATGAGCAGTTCTTC
TRBJ2-1 TRBV15 few TRBD1 CATSGGQGADEQFF TGTGCCACCAGCGGAGGACAGGGGGCGGATGAGCAGTTCTTC
TRBJ1-2 TRBV7-8 once NA CASSPGDGYTF TGTGCCAGCAGCCCCGGGGATGGCTACACCTTC
TRBJ1-2 TRBV6-2/TRBV6-3 NA NA CASSPRGTPNYGYTF TGTGCCAGCAGTCCCCGCGGGACACCCAACTATGGCTACACCTTC